This TCR beta chain originates from a study of T cell changes during pregnancy in multiple sclerosis. Libraries were prepared by immunoSEQ multiplex PCR; TCRdb keeps only in-frame clonotypes and omits some of them. The top ten hold just under 2% of the sample, which has approximately 63,000 clones, roughly 92% seen once. Deletions cut 0 bases from V and 0 bases from J, with 12 bases between. This CDR3 region has 17 residues. Germline V lookup: CDR1 SGHDN, CDR2 FVKESK. This rearrangement joins TRBV14 to TRBJ1-3; tentatively, D is TRBD1 (5 bases). This TCR derives from a female donor in good health, enrolled as a control in a pregnancy study. The material was peripheral blood, obtained in the third trimester of pregnancy. This chain's CDR3 is CASSQDWGRLSGNTIYF. The CDR3 DNA follows: TGTGCCAGCAGCCAAGACTGGGGCAGACTCTCTGGAAACACCATATATTTT.